This passage covers 25 T cell receptor beta chains from one sample sequenced in a study of OX40 agonist ivuxolimab in advanced cancers. The table came from immunoSEQ multiplex PCR; TCRdb's copy has only in-frame clones and leaves some out. The sample yields about 51,000 clones, 84% seen once. The sequenced sample was CD4+ or CD8+ T cells sorted from blood, obtained in a trial of the OX40 agonist ivuxolimab. These TCRs come from an adult with an advanced solid tumor such as melanoma, head and neck, liver or kidney cancer.

The chain joins TRBV19 to TRBJ1-5, with D perhaps TRBD1 (5 bases). The CDR3 runs 15 residues. V was pared by 7 bases and J by 4 bases, with 17 bases between. Looked up from germline, CDR1 is LNHDA and CDR2 is SQIVND (reference sequence). CDR3 coding DNA: TGTGCCAGTATCAGTCGGACAACCCTTAATCAGCCCCAGCATTTT. Translation gives CASISRTTLNQPQHF.

The CDR3: CASSERIHNTQYF. The CDR3 nucleotides are TGTGCCAGCAGTGAAAGGATACATAACACCCAGTACTTC. The chain employs TRBV2 and TRBJ2-5; D is unclear. CDR1 is SNHLY, CDR2 FYNNEI, per germline. V lost 2 bases and J 8 bases, leaving 12 bases between the germline ends. The CDR3 is 13 amino acids.

V and J are TRBV11-3 and TRBJ1-1, with 12 nucleotides matching TRBD1. The CDR3 is 14 residues long. The trim removed 3 bases at V and 4 bases at J, leaving 0 bases unmatched. Germline assignment: CDR1 SGHNT and CDR2 YENEEA. The CDR3 sequence: CASSLGQGATEAFF. In DNA form, the CDR3 reads TGTGCCAGCAGCTTGGGACAGGGGGCCACTGAAGCTTTCTTT.

This rearrangement joins TRBV19 to TRBJ2-1; D call uncertain. Between the trimmed V and J ends, which lost 8 bases and 7 bases, there was a span of 6 bases. CDR1 and CDR2 (germline): LNHDA, SQIVND (reference sequence). The CDR3 loop spans 10 amino acids. DNA for the CDR3: TGTGCCAGTGGGCGTAATGAGCAGTTCTTC. Its protein product is CASGRNEQFF.

This chain uses TRBV6-6 with TRBJ1-5; TRBD1 aligns across 9 bases. V gave up 2 bases and J gave up 6 bases; unmatched junction bases: 5. Germline-derived CDR1 and CDR2 are MNHNY and SVGAGI (reference sequence). There are 15 residues in the CDR3. CDR3 bases: TGTGCCAGCAGTTACACGGGACAGGGCAGTCAGCCCCAGCATTTT. Its protein product is CASSYTGQGSQPQHF.

This sequence joins TRBV7-2 and TRBJ2-5, with 8 bases that match TRBD2. Looked up from germline, CDR1 is SGHTA and CDR2 is FQGNSA. CDR3 length: 15 residues. Trimming took 1 base from V and 4 from J; bases not matched to a gene: 5. The CDR3 DNA follows: TGTGCCAGCAGCTTAGGGTCCAGCGGGGGAGAGACCCAGTACTTC. Protein: CASSLGSSGGETQYF.

J is TRBJ1-1 and V is TRBV7-8, with D possibly TRBD1 on 6 matching bases. This CDR3 contains 16 residues. V dropped 5 bases and J dropped 0 bases, with 16 bases sitting between them. Germline V gives CDR1 SGHVS, CDR2 FQNEAQ. The CDR3 nucleotides are TGTGCCAGCAGCCCCCTGGGGGCAGGTGTGAACACTGAAGCTTTCTTT. Protein sequence: CASSPLGAGVNTEAFF. Complete variable domain (other parts from reference TRBV7-8 and TRBJ1-1): GAGVSQSPRYKVAKRGQDVALRCDPISGHVSLFWYQQALGQGPEFLTYFQNEAQLDKSGLPSDRFFAERPEGSVSTLKIQRTQQEDSAVYLCASSPLGAGVNTEAFFGQGTRLTVV.

V usage is TRBV11-2 and J usage is TRBJ1-3; TRBD1 agrees at 10 bases. The CDR3 totals 18 residues. The germline V gene encodes CDR1 SGHAT and CDR2 FQNNGV. Losses at the gene ends were 1 base for V and 0 bases for J; bases not matched to a gene: 6. Here the CDR3 DNA reads TGTGCCAGCAGCTTAGTCGGACAGGGGGTCAACTCTGGAAACACCATATATTTT. Residues: CASSLVGQGVNSGNTIYF. Together with reference TRBV11-2 and TRBJ1-3, the CDR3 gives the full variable domain: EAGVAQSPRYKIIEKRQSVAFWCNPISGHATLYWYQQILGQGPKLLIQFQNNGVVDDSQLPKDRFSAERLKGVDSTLKIQPAKLEDSAVYLCASSLVGQGVNSGNTIYFGEGSWLTVV.

The chain recombines TRBV19 with TRBJ2-6, with 8 bases that match TRBD1. The CDR3 contains 19 residues. V shed 5 bases and J 0 bases; nucleotides not matched to a gene: 12. Per germline, CDR1 LNHDA and CDR2 SQIVND (reference sequence). CDR3 loop: CASSPRPGTGLSGANVLTF. The CDR3, as DNA: TGTGCCAGTAGTCCACGTCCCGGGACAGGCCTCTCTGGGGCCAACGTCCTGACTTTC.

This clone was counted once. The J gene is TRBJ1-5, the V gene TRBV7-9, with D uncertain. The germline CDR1 and CDR2 sequences are SEHNR and FQNEAQ (reference sequence). The CDR3 covers 15 residues. V lost 1 base and J 4 bases, leaving 11 bases between the germline ends. CDR3 protein: CASSLGSSVNQPQHF. In nucleotides, the CDR3 is TGTGCCAGCAGCTTAGGGAGTAGTGTTAATCAGCCCCAGCATTTT. Filled out from reference TRBV7-9 and TRBJ1-5, the complete variable domain reads DTGVSQNPRHKITKRGQNVTFRCDPISEHNRLYWYRQTLGQGPEFLTYFQNEAQLEKSRLLSDRFSAERPKGSFSTLEIQRTEQGDSAMYLCASSLGSSVNQPQHFGDGTRLSIL.

This chain links TRBV6-1 with TRBJ2-1; perhaps TRBD1 as D (5 bases). V dropped 10 bases and J dropped 0 bases, with 16 bases sitting between them. CDR1 MNHNS and CDR2 SASEGT come from the germline V gene. The length of the CDR3 is 15 residues. CDR3 nucleotides: TGTGCCACCCTGGGGCCCACCAGCTCCTACAATGAGCAGTTCTTC. It specifies CATLGPTSSYNEQFF.

The chain joins TRBV27 to TRBJ1-4, with a possible D match to TRBD1 (6 bases). The V end was cut by 5 bases, the J end by 0 bases, with 16 bases between. The CDR3 spans 17 residues. In germline, CDR1 is MNHEY, CDR2 SMNVEV (reference sequence). CDR3 residues: CASSPHRVGATNEKLFF. The CDR3 nucleotides read TGTGCCAGCAGTCCTCACAGGGTGGGGGCAACTAATGAAAAACTGTTTTTT.

CDR3 nucleotide sequence: TGTGCCAGCAGCACCCGGACAGGTCCGAACACCGGGGAGCTGTTTTTT. Translating gives CASSTRTGPNTGELFF. The chain links TRBV11-2 to TRBJ2-2; 7 positions match TRBD1. V was pared by 5 bases and J by 0 bases, with 6 bases of the junction left unmatched. The CDR3 sequence is 16 residues long. CDR1 SGHAT and CDR2 FQNNGV come from the germline V gene.

The chain employs TRBV18 and TRBJ1-2; TRBD1 is a possible D gene (6 bases). Trimming pared 3 bases from V and 6 bases from J, leaving 14 bases between. CDR3 length equals 14 residues. The germline V gene encodes CDR1 KGHSH and CDR2 LQKENI. The CDR3 is CASSPRGAPDGYTF. CDR3 DNA: TGTGCCAGCTCACCCCGGGGGGCCCCGGATGGCTACACCTTC.

CDR3 sequence reads: CASSLEGIEAFF. The DNA of the CDR3 is TGCGCCAGCAGCTTGGAAGGTATTGAAGCTTTCTTT. The J gene is TRBJ1-1, the V gene TRBV5-1; D not certain. The V gene lost 0 bases and the J gene lost 7 bases, with 7 bases spanning the gap. From germline, CDR1 is SGHRS and CDR2 YFSETQ. CDR3 length: 12 amino acids.

The V call is TRBV4-3, the J call TRBJ1-6; 8 nucleotides match TRBD1. The CDR3 is made up of 16 amino acids. V shed 3 bases, J shed 5 bases, and the junction held 6 bases outside the gene matches. Germline CDR1 LGHNA, CDR2 YSLEER. The chain's CDR3 is CASSHGTGTDNSPLHF. The CDR3 DNA sequence: TGCGCCAGCAGCCACGGGACAGGCACCGATAATTCACCCCTCCACTTT.

The J gene is TRBJ1-5, the V gene TRBV6-6; D unresolved. There are 16 residues in the CDR3. V lost 0 bases and J 9 bases, leaving 18 bases between the germline ends. CDR1 is MNHNY and CDR2 is SVGAGI in the germline V gene (reference sequence). CDR3 coding DNA: TGTGCCAGCAGTTACTCGAGGCCCAGGTTACCTCGGCCCCAGCATTTT. It translates to CASSYSRPRLPRPQHF.

The J gene is TRBJ2-3, the V gene TRBV5-1; TRBD2 matches at 10 bases. Unmatched junction bases numbered 8, after V lost 4 bases and J lost 6 bases. This CDR3 contains 15 residues. Looked up from germline, CDR1 is SGHRS and CDR2 is YFSETQ. The DNA for the CDR3 is TGCGCCAGCAGCCTAGCGGGGGACTGGCGGGATACGCAGTATTTT. Translating gives CASSLAGDWRDTQYF.

The rearrangement links TRBV19 to TRBJ1-5; TRBD1 matches 11 bases. This CDR3 region has 17 residues. Germline V gene sequence: CDR1 LNHDA, CDR2 SQIVND (reference sequence). V lost 7 bases, J lost 2 bases, and 10 bases stayed unmatched. In DNA, the CDR3 is TGTGCCAGTAACTATCTCCAGGGACAGGGGGGCAATCAGCCCCAGCATTTT. Translating it yields CASNYLQGQGGNQPQHF.

V gene TRBV5-1 combines with J gene TRBJ2-3; D is perhaps TRBD2 (7 bases). The CDR3 is 14 amino acids. Germline V gene sequence: CDR1 SGHRS, CDR2 YFSETQ. V was shortened by 7 bases and J by 6 bases, with 18 bases between the two germline ends. CDR3 loop: CASSLGGLGDTQYF. The CDR3 nucleotides read TGCGCCAGCTCGCTGGGGGGGCTTGGGGATACGCAGTATTTT.

The chain couples TRBV6-1 to TRBJ1-3, with D unresolved. This CDR3 region has 15 residues. Trimming took off 3 bases at V and 2 bases at J, with 11 bases between the two ends. Germline lookup yields CDR1 MNHNS and CDR2 SASEGT. Here the CDR3 reads CASSDPVAAGNTIYF. For the CDR3, the DNA is TGTGCCAGCAGTGATCCTGTGGCGGCTGGAAACACCATATATTTT.

V usage is TRBV5-6 and J usage is TRBJ1-2, with TRBD1 identical over 8 bases. Germline loops: CDR1 SGHDT, CDR2 YYEEEE. The CDR3 is 14 amino acids. J was trimmed by 8 bases and V by 2 bases; bases with no gene match: 8. Here the CDR3 DNA reads TGTGCCAGCAGCTTACAGGACAGGGTATGGGGCTACACCTTC. This sequence encodes CASSLQDRVWGYTF.

V gene TRBV2 combines with J gene TRBJ2-1, with D maybe TRBD1 (6 bases). CDR1 is SNHLY and CDR2 is FYNNEI in the germline V gene. The CDR3 sequence is 16 residues long. V dropped 2 bases and J dropped 0 bases, with 11 bases sitting between them. Written as DNA, the CDR3 is TGTGCCAGCAGTGAACCCGGGACACTCTCCTACAATGAGCAGTTCTTC. Translating gives CASSEPGTLSYNEQFF.

This clone has just one count. The rearrangement joins TRBV5-1 to TRBJ1-6; 12 bases match TRBD1. The CDR3 loop spans 16 amino acids. V shed 0 bases, J shed 6 bases, and the junction held 1 base outside the gene matches. CDR1 is SGHRS, CDR2 YFSETQ, per germline. This chain's CDR3 is CASSLEGQGANSPLHF. In DNA, the CDR3 is TGCGCCAGCAGCTTGGAGGGACAGGGGGCTAATTCACCCCTCCACTTT.

V and J are TRBV4-1 and TRBJ1-2, with a weak D call TRBD1 (6 bases). CDR3 size: 16 residues. The germline V gene encodes CDR1 MGHRA and CDR2 YSYEKL. The V end was cut by 0 bases, the J end by 0 bases, with 11 bases between. The CDR3 loop reads CASSQEVTGPNYGYTF. CDR3 nucleotides: TGCGCCAGCAGCCAAGAGGTGACAGGCCCTAACTATGGCTACACCTTC.